The 27 T cell receptor beta chains presented below share a single source sample, sequenced in a study of cytomegalovirus exposure and HLA in healthy donors. This PCR relied on a set of 60 Vbeta primers and 13 Jbeta primers. The assay was immunoSEQ multiplex PCR, and TCRdb's table has in-frame clones only and misses some. In the table there are around 200,000 clones, 60% to 80% of which are singletons. Sample: PBMCs. The receptors shown here come from a woman between 18 and 29 years old in good health and CMV-seronegative.

The V call is TRBV6-6, the J call TRBJ1-1; possibly TRBD1 for D (5 bases). Germline V gene lookup returns CDR1 MNHNY and CDR2 SVGAGI (reference sequence). The CDR3 is 13 amino acids. Deletions cut 2 bases from V and 5 bases from J, with 9 bases between. The CDR3 bases are TGTGCCAGCAGTTACGTGCCAGGGACTGAAGCTTTCTTT. It codes for CASSYVPGTEAFF.

About this clone: The same CDR3 is also encoded by other DNA sequences in this sample. The chain carries TRBV6-5 and TRBJ1-2; the D gene is possibly TRBD1 (6 bases). The length of the CDR3 is 13 residues. Germline lookup yields CDR1 MNHEY and CDR2 SVGAGI. Deletions cut 1 base from V and 6 bases from J, with 9 bases between. The CDR3 here is CASSYLQGDGYTF. CDR3 coding DNA: TGTGCCAGCAGTTACTTACAGGGAGATGGCTACACCTTC.

J is TRBJ1-4 and V is TRBV5-1, with TRBD1 as a possible D gene (5 bases). The CDR3 has 13 amino acids. The V gene lost 0 bases and the J gene lost 7 bases, with 7 bases spanning the gap. Per the germline V gene, CDR1 is SGHRS and CDR2 is YFSETQ. The CDR3 nucleotides are TGCGCCAGCAGCTTGGGGGGGGTTGAAAAACTGTTTTTT. Translated: CASSLGGVEKLFF.

The rearrangement links TRBV5-3 to TRBJ2-5; possible D gene TRBD1, 6 bases. TRBV5-3 is classed as an ORF, of uncertain function. The V and J ends lost 3 bases and 10 bases respectively, with 10 bases between them. The CDR3 covers 11 residues. The CDR3, as DNA: TGTGCCAGAAGCTGCCGGGACAACCAGTACTTC. Translating it yields CARSCRDNQYF.

This clone occurred once. The chain links TRBV28 to TRBJ1-2; D is unclear. V lost 3 bases to trimming and J lost 7 bases, with 12 bases between them. This CDR3 has 13 residues. Germline lookup yields CDR1 MDHEN and CDR2 SYDVKM. The DNA of the CDR3 is TGTGCCAGCAGTTTTGGAGGCTCCTTTGGCTACACCTTC. Translation gives CASSFGGSFGYTF.

In this sample, this clone turned up once. The chain couples TRBV7-3 to TRBJ2-7; D might be TRBD2 (5 bases). Germline-derived CDR1 and CDR2 are SGHTA and FQGTGA. V gave up 5 bases and J gave up 6 bases, with 11 bases separating them. The CDR3 contains 12 residues. Here the CDR3 reads CASSQSRGEQYF. The CDR3 region has the DNA TGTGCCAGCAGCCAGAGCCGGGGCGAGCAGTACTTC.

V usage is TRBV28 and J usage is TRBJ2-7; 9 bases are shared with TRBD2. J gave up 3 bases and V 4 bases, and 4 bases lay outside the gene matches. CDR3 size: 14 residues. The V gene's germline CDR1 is MDHEN and CDR2 SYDVKM. The CDR3 region has the DNA TGTGCCAGCAGTTATCAGACTAGCGGCTACGAGCAGTACTTC. It is translated as CASSYQTSGYEQYF.

The V gene is TRBV19, the J gene TRBJ2-7; TRBD1 matches at 8 bases. Germline CDR1 and CDR2: LNHDA and SQIVND (reference sequence). V was pared by 5 bases and J by 3 bases, with 9 bases of the junction left unmatched. The CDR3 has 15 residues. CDR3 loop: CASSSGTGWDYEQYF. The CDR3 nucleotides are TGTGCCAGTAGTTCCGGGACAGGATGGGACTACGAGCAGTACTTC.

This clone was detected a few times. This chain joins TRBV14 and TRBJ2-2, with D perhaps matching TRBD1 (5 bases). This CDR3 spans 14 amino acids. The ends were cut back, 4 bases at V and 5 bases at J, with 11 bases in the middle. Germline CDR1 is SGHDN and CDR2 is FVKESK. The DNA for the CDR3 is TGTGCCAGCAGCCCCGACAGTCTAACCGGGGAGCTGTTTTTT. It encodes CASSPDSLTGELFF.

The V and J genes are TRBV6-6 and TRBJ2-1; 12 bases fit TRBD2. This CDR3 contains 15 residues. Germline V gene sequence: CDR1 MNHNY, CDR2 SVGAGI (reference sequence). Losses at the gene ends were 6 bases for V and 6 bases for J; bases not matched to a gene: 6. Here the CDR3 reads CASSLAGGPLNEQFF. Written as DNA, the CDR3 is TGTGCCAGCAGCCTAGCGGGAGGGCCTCTCAATGAGCAGTTCTTC.

CDR3 residues: CASSPTGYSYEQYF. The CDR3 nucleotides read TGTGCCAGCAGCCCAACAGGTTACTCCTACGAGCAGTACTTC. V and J are TRBV5-6 and TRBJ2-5; D might be TRBD1 (5 bases). The J call may be faulty, since TRBJ2-7 better matches the DNA end. CDR1 SGHDT and CDR2 YYEEEE come from the germline V gene. CDR3 length: 14 residues.

The chain combines TRBV7-9 with TRBJ2-2, with no clear D. V shed 8 bases and J shed 6 bases, with 10 bases lying between them. CDR3 length equals 12 residues. Germline CDR1 SEHNR, CDR2 FQNEAQ (reference sequence). The CDR3 sequence: CASENTAGELFF. As DNA, the CDR3 is TGTGCCAGCGAAAATACGGCCGGGGAGCTGTTTTTT. Full variable domain (remainder filled in from reference TRBV7-9 and TRBJ2-2): DTGVSQNPRHKITKRGQNVTFRCDPISEHNRLYWYRQTLGQGPEFLTYFQNEAQLEKSRLLSDRFSAERPKGSFSTLEIQRTEQGDSAMYLCASENTAGELFFGEGSRLTVL.

The chain has TRBV27 and TRBJ1-4; tentative D call: TRBD1 (6 bases). The germline V and J ends were trimmed by 4 bases and 8 bases, with 20 bases remaining between them. Germline V gene data show CDR1 as MNHEY and CDR2 as SMNVEV (reference sequence). CDR3 length: 16 residues. CDR3 bases: TGTGCCAGCAGTTCCGACCGCCGGGGGGCAGGGGAAAAACTGTTTTTT. This encodes CASSSDRRGAGEKLFF.

The genes are TRBV5-8 and TRBJ1-6; TRBD1 aligns across 8 bases. The length of the CDR3 is 14 residues. J was trimmed by 7 bases and V by 2 bases; bases with no gene match: 2. CDR1 and CDR2 from the germline V gene are SGHTS and YDEGEE. In nucleotides, the CDR3 is TGTGCCAGCAGCTTAGGACAGGGCAATTCACCCCTCCACTTT. Translated, it gives CASSLGQGNSPLHF.

The gene calls are TRBV11-2 and TRBJ2-7, with a weak D call TRBD1 (5 bases). With 2 bases removed from V and 3 bases from J, the gap between germline ends came to 14 bases. Germline lookup yields CDR1 SGHAT and CDR2 FQNNGV. This CDR3 contains 15 residues. This chain's CDR3 is CASSLNPGHNYEQYF. DNA for the CDR3: TGTGCCAGCAGCTTAAATCCCGGACACAACTACGAGCAGTACTTC.

The chain couples TRBV6-5 to TRBJ1-2; D possibly corresponds to TRBD1 (5 bases). Germline CDR1 and CDR2: MNHEY and SVGAGI. The V end lost 7 bases, the J end lost 0 bases, and 12 bases lay between the germline ends. The CDR3 loop spans 14 amino acids. The CDR3 region is CASKEGPTNYGYTF. CDR3 coding DNA: TGTGCCAGCAAGGAGGGACCGACTAACTATGGCTACACCTTC.

This clone was observed a handful of times. The chain uses TRBV27 and TRBJ2-7; 7 bases are a match to TRBD1. The CDR3 runs to 14 residues. V lost 3 bases to trimming and J lost 4 bases; unmatched junction nucleotides: 6. CDR1 is MNHEY, CDR2 SMNVEV, per germline (reference sequence). The CDR3 DNA follows: TGTGCCAGCAGTTTTTCGACAGGGCAGTACGAGCAGTACTTC. This translates into CASSFSTGQYEQYF.

The rearrangement joins TRBV27 to TRBJ1-4, with 7 positions matching TRBD1. Trimming removed 0 bases from V and 3 bases from J; junction bases left unmatched: 4. The CDR3 spans 16 residues. Germline values: CDR1 MNHEY, CDR2 SMNVEV (reference sequence). The CDR3, as DNA: TGTGCCAGCAGTTTATCGGGGGGACAGTCTAATGAAAAACTGTTTTTT. Translating gives CASSLSGGQSNEKLFF.

This clone was observed a single time. The CDR3 spells CASTLQGNTEAFF. For the CDR3, the DNA is TGTGCCAGCACCTTACAGGGAAACACTGAAGCTTTCTTT. This chain connects TRBV25-1 to TRBJ1-1; the D gene is possibly TRBD1 (6 bases). The CDR3 sequence is 13 residues long. From germline, CDR1 is MGHDK and CDR2 SYGVNS. V lost 7 bases and J lost 2, with 11 bases in between. Together with reference TRBV25-1 and TRBJ1-1, the CDR3 gives the full variable domain: EADIYQTPRYLVIGTGKKITLECSQTMGHDKMYWYQQDPGMELHLIHYSYGVNSTEKGDLSSESTVSRIRTEHFPLTLESARPSHTSQYLCASTLQGNTEAFFGQGTRLTVV.

The rearrangement links TRBV27 to TRBJ1-1, with a possible D match to TRBD1 (6 bases). Per the germline V gene, CDR1 is MNHEY and CDR2 is SMNVEV (reference sequence). Trimming pared 6 bases from V and 4 bases from J, leaving 12 bases between. CDR3 length: 13 residues. CDR3 sequence (DNA): TGTGCCAGCAGCAGGGGCTGGAGCACTGAAGCTTTCTTT. This encodes CASSRGWSTEAFF.

A few counts support this clone. The chain joins TRBV6-1 to TRBJ1-4; 7 bases align to TRBD1. CDR1 is MNHNS and CDR2 is SASEGT in the germline V gene. Trimming took 7 bases from V and 8 from J; bases not matched to a gene: 19. This CDR3 region has 17 residues. The CDR3 here is CASTERGQIFRGEKLFF. The CDR3 bases are TGTGCCAGCACTGAGAGGGGACAGATCTTCCGGGGAGAAAAACTGTTTTTT.

This clone came up a few times. The chain joins TRBV28 to TRBJ2-7; 8 bases align to TRBD1. CDR1 is MDHEN, CDR2 SYDVKM, per germline. After removal of 7 bases from V and 3 bases from J, the junction contained 8 bases not matched to a gene. The length of the CDR3 is 14 residues. In DNA, the CDR3 is TGTGCCAGCACCTCGACAGGGGAAGTCTACGAGCAGTACTTC. Translating it yields CASTSTGEVYEQYF. The full variable domain, with the rest looked up from reference TRBV28 and TRBJ2-7, is DVKVTQSSRYLVKRTGEKVFLECVQDMDHENMFWYRQDPGLGLRLIYFSYDVKMKEKGDIPEGYSVSREKKERFSLILESASTNQTSMYLCASTSTGEVYEQYFGPGTRLTVT.

This chain links TRBV10-3 with TRBJ1-2; 8 nucleotides agree with TRBD1. Trimming removed 7 bases from V and 1 base from J; junction bases left unmatched: 11. The CDR3 is 16 amino acids. The germline gives CDR1 ENHRY, CDR2 SYGVKD. Here the CDR3 reads CAITQQTGAFNYGYTF. In DNA form, the CDR3 reads TGTGCCATCACCCAACAGACAGGGGCTTTTAACTATGGCTACACCTTC.

The chain couples TRBV11-3 to TRBJ2-7; 10 nucleotides align to TRBD1. This CDR3 contains 15 residues. CDR1 is SGHNT and CDR2 is YENEEA in the germline V gene. Germline trimming cut 4 bases from V and 1 base from J; bases unmatched to any gene: 4. The CDR3 DNA reads as TGTGCCAGCAGCTCGGGACAGGGGCCATCCTACGAGCAGTACTTC. This translates into CASSSGQGPSYEQYF.

This clone came up a few times. The rearrangement links TRBV6-6 to TRBJ2-7; D may be TRBD1 (6 bases). There are 15 residues in the CDR3. Germline V gene sequence: CDR1 MNHNY, CDR2 SVGAGI (reference sequence). Trimming took 5 bases from V and 2 from J, leaving 16 bases between them. The CDR3 protein is CASSKNRDDPYEQYF. The CDR3, as DNA: TGTGCCAGCAGTAAGAACAGGGATGATCCCTACGAGCAGTACTTC.

This rearrangement joins TRBV7-3 to TRBJ1-1, with D perhaps matching TRBD1 (6 bases). V was trimmed by 4 bases and J by 3 bases, leaving 15 bases between them. Germline V lookup: CDR1 SGHTA, CDR2 FQGTGA. The CDR3 totals 15 residues. The CDR3 loop is CASSSTGGAHTEAFF. The CDR3 bases are TGTGCCAGCAGCTCAACGGGGGGGGCGCACACTGAAGCTTTCTTT.

This clone showed up just once. The rearrangement joins TRBV29-1 to TRBJ2-7, with a possible D match to TRBD1 (6 bases). V lost 2 bases to trimming and J lost 4 bases, with 15 bases between them. The CDR3 loop spans 14 amino acids. Germline V gene data show CDR1 as SQVTM and CDR2 as ANQGSEA. The CDR3 sequence is CSVEFPGASYEQYF. The CDR3 DNA is TGCAGCGTTGAATTCCCAGGGGCTTCATACGAGCAGTACTTC.